Listed below are T cell receptor beta chains from one sample, sequenced in a study of cytomegalovirus exposure and HLA in healthy donors. Sequencing was performed with immunoSEQ multiplex PCR; in TCRdb, only in-frame clones are kept and a portion is missing. The sample holds some 170,000 clones; approximately 80% are singletons and the top ten take around 1.3%. The sequenced sample consisted of PBMCs. The receptors were sampled from a woman in her fifties or sixties in good health and CMV-seronegative. Each CDR3 is given with its conserved first and last residue. D genes are given only for firm matches. Rows give clone size only sometimes, using once, few, many, or a class for an expanded clone.

v_gene	d_gene	abundance	j_gene	CDR3aa	CDR3nt
TRBV27	NA	NA	TRBJ2-3	CASRLVPTDTQYF	TGTGCCAGCAGACTGGTACCCACAGATACGCAGTATTTT
TRBV5-4	NA	NA	TRBJ2-1	CASSLGTQSSYNEQFF	TGTGCCAGCAGCTTGGGCACACAAAGCTCCTACAATGAGCAGTTCTTC
TRBV7-9	TRBD2	NA	TRBJ2-1	CASSSNGGAYNEQFF	TGTGCCAGCAGCTCCAACGGGGGGGCTTACAATGAGCAGTTCTTC
TRBV6-1	NA	NA	TRBJ1-2	CASSDPRFWLHGYTF	TGTGCCAGCAGTGATCCCAGGTTTTGGTTACATGGCTACACCTTC
TRBV10-2	NA	NA	TRBJ1-2	CASRGQEGSDPYGYTF	TGCGCCAGCAGGGGGCAGGAGGGTTCGGATCCCTATGGCTACACCTTC
TRBV9	TRBD2	NA	TRBJ2-3	CASSVSGRDTDTQYF	TGTGCCAGCAGCGTTAGCGGGAGGGACACAGATACGCAGTATTTT
TRBV18	NA	NA	TRBJ2-5	CASSTPTEGPYETQYF	TGTGCCAGCTCAACCCCGACGGAGGGCCCATATGAGACCCAGTACTTC
TRBV7-9	TRBD1	NA	TRBJ2-7	CASSLGGQGSEQYF	TGTGCCAGCAGCTTAGGGGGACAGGGTAGCGAGCAGTACTTC
TRBV5-1	TRBD1	NA	TRBJ2-7	CASSTATGGIPYEQYF	TGCGCCAGCAGCACGGCGACAGGGGGTATTCCCTACGAGCAGTACTTC
TRBV7-2	NA	NA	TRBJ1-1	CASKRGSNTEAFF	TGTGCCAGCAAAAGGGGTAGCAACACTGAAGCTTTCTTT
TRBV30	NA	NA	TRBJ1-2	CAWSVPDRRNYGYTF	TGTGCCTGGAGTGTACCCGACAGGCGTAACTATGGCTACACCTTC
TRBV5-4	NA	NA	TRBJ2-2	CASSLQIPNTGELFF	TGTGCCAGCAGCTTACAGATACCGAACACCGGGGAGCTGTTTTTT
TRBV5-1	TRBD1	once	TRBJ2-5	CASSLGQGGETQYF	TGCGCCAGCAGCCTAGGACAGGGGGGAGAGACCCAGTACTTC
TRBV27	TRBD1	NA	TRBJ1-2	CASSHPGQAGGYTF	TGTGCCAGCTCCCATCCGGGACAGGCTGGTGGCTACACCTTC
TRBV29-1	NA	NA	TRBJ2-7	CSVQQENGYSYEQYF	TGCAGCGTTCAACAGGAGAATGGATACTCCTACGAGCAGTACTTC
TRBV6-4	NA	NA	TRBJ2-3	CASSLESADTQYF	TGTGCCAGCAGCCTGGAGTCTGCAGATACGCAGTATTTT
TRBV5-1	NA	NA	TRBJ1-1	CASSLAPLTGGSRTVTEAFF	TGCGCCAGCAGCTTGGCCCCCCTGACAGGCGGTTCCCGTACCGTCACTGAAGCTTTCTTT
TRBV7-7	NA	once	TRBJ1-5	CASLTSGTLYTLYQPQHF	TGTGCTAGCCTCACTTCCGGGACTCTTTATACCCTTTATCAGCCCCAGCATTTT